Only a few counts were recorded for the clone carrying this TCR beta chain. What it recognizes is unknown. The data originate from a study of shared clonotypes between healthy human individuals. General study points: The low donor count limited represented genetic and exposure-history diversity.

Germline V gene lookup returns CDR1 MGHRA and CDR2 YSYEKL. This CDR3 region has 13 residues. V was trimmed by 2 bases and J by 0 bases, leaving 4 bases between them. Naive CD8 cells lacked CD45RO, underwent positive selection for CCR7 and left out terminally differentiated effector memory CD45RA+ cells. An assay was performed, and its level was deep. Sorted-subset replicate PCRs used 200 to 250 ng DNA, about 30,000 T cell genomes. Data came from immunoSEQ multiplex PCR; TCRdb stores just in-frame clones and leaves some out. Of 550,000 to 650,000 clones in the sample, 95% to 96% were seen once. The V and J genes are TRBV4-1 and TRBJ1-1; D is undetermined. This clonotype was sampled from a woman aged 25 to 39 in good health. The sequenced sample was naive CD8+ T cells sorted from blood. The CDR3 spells CASSQQVNTEAFF. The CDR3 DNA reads TGCGCCAGCAGCCAACAGGTGAACACTGAAGCTTTCTTT.